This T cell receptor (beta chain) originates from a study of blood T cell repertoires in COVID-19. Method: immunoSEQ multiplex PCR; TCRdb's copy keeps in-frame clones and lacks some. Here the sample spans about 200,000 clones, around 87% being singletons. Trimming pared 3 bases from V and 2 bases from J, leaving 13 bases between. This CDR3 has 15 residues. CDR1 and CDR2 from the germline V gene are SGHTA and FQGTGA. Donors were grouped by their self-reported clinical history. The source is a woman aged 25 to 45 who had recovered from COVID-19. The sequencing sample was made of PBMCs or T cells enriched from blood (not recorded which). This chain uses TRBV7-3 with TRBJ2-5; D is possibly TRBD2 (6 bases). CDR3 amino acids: CASSFTGLVQETQYF. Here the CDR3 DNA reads TGTGCCAGCAGCTTTACGGGACTTGTGCAAGAGACCCAGTACTTC.